This paragraph reports one T cell receptor (beta chain). PCR employed 60 Vbeta and 13 Jbeta primers. Produced via immunoSEQ multiplex PCR; TCRdb's table is partial and in-frame only. The sample has more than 110,000 clones, approximately 80% seen once; the top ten hold approximately 4%. The data were obtained in a study of cytomegalovirus exposure and HLA in healthy donors. J lost 2 bases, V lost 6 bases, and 7 bases had no gene match. The germline CDR1 and CDR2 sequences are LNHDA and SQIVND (reference sequence). This CDR3 has 15 residues. The sequence derives from a man between 18 and 35 years old in good health and CMV-seronegative. The sequenced sample consisted of PBMCs. This chain links TRBV19 with TRBJ1-2; 9 bases agree with TRBD1. CDR3 nucleotide sequence: TGTGCCAGTAGACTACAGGGGGCGCAGAACTATGGCTACACCTTC. This codes for CASRLQGAQNYGYTF.